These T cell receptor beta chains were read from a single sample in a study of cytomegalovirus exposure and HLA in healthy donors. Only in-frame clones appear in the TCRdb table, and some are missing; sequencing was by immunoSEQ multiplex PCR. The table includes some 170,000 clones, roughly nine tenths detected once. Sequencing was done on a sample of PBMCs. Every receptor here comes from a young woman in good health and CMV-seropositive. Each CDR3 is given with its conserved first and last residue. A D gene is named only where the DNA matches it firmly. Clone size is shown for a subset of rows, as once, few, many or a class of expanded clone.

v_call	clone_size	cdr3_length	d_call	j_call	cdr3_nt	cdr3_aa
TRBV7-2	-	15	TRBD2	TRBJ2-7	TGTGCCAGCAGCGTTGGACTAGCGGGATCCTACGAGCAGTACTTC	CASSVGLAGSYEQYF
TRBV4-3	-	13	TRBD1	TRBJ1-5	TGCGCCAGCAGCCAGAACAGGGGGCAGCCCCAGCATTTT	CASSQNRGQPQHF
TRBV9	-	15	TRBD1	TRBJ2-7	TGTGCCAGCAGTGTAGACAGGGGGCAATCCTACGAGCAGTACTTC	CASSVDRGQSYEQYF
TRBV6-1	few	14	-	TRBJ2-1	TGTGCCAGCACCACGTCCGGACTACTTGGTGAGCAGTTCTTC	CASTTSGLLGEQFF
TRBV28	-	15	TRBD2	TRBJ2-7	TGTGCCAGCGGGCCTAGCGGGGGGTTCATTAGGGAGCAGTACTTC	CASGPSGGFIREQYF
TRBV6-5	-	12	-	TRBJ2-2	TGTGCCAGCTTCTGGCGGGCCGGGGAGCTGTTTTTT	CASFWRAGELFF
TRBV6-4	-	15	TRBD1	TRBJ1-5	TGTGCCAGCAGTGTGACAGGGGGCAGCAATCAGCCCCAGCATTTT	CASSVTGGSNQPQHF
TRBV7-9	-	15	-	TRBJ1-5	TGTGCCAGCAGCCTCGGTGGGGCTAAGGAACAGCCCCAGCATTTT	CASSLGGAKEQPQHF
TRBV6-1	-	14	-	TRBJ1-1	TGTGCCAGCAGTGAAGCGGGAGGGACACTTGAAGCTTTCTTT	CASSEAGGTLEAFF
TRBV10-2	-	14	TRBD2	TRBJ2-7	TGCGCCAGCAGTGCAGCGGGAAGATCGTACGAGCAGTACTTC	CASSAAGRSYEQYF
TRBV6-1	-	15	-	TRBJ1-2	TGTGCCAGCAGTGTGCCGGGGTCGGCTAACTATGGCTACACCTTC	CASSVPGSANYGYTF
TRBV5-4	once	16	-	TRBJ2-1	TGTGCCAGCAGCCCGAAGGCAGCGGAGGAAAGGAATGAGCAGTTCTTC	CASSPKAAEERNEQFF
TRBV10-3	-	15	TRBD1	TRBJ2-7	TGTGCCATCAGTCCTGGGGACAGGGAGGGTGCGGAGCAGTACTTC	CAISPGDREGAEQYF
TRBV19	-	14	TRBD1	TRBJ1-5	TGTGCCAGTAGAACGGGACAGAATAATCAGCCCCAGCATTTT	CASRTGQNNQPQHF
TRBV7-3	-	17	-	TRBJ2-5	TGTGCCAGCAGCTTAACGGCGTCGCTAGCTGATGAAGAGACCCAGTACTTC	CASSLTASLADEETQYF
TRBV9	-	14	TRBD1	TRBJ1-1	TGTGCCAGCAGCAGACGACAGGGTGGGACTGAAGCTTTCTTT	CASSRRQGGTEAFF
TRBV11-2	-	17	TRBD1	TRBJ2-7	TGTGCCAGCAGCTTAGATTGGTGGACAGGGAAAACCTACGAGCAGTACTTC	CASSLDWWTGKTYEQYF
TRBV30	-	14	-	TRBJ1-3	TGTGCCTGGATATCACAGGGTTTTGGAAACACCATATATTTT	CAWISQGFGNTIYF
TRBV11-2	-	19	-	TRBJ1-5	TGTGCCAGCAGCTTTGGTCTTGGGGGCCGCGACGATAGCAATCAGCCCCAGCATTTT	CASSFGLGGRDDSNQPQHF
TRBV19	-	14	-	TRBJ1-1	TGTGCCAGTATAGAGGGAAAGAGAAACACTGAAGCTTTCTTT	CASIEGKRNTEAFF
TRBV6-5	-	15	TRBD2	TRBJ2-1	TGTGCCAGCAGGCGGGTAGCGGGAGATGGCAATGAGCAGTTCTTC	CASRRVAGDGNEQFF
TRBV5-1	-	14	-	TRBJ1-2	TGCGCCAGCAGCTTGGGGGGCGCCTACTATGGCTACACCTTC	CASSLGGAYYGYTF
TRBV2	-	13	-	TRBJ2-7	TGTGCCAGCTCCCTCCAGGGTGCCTACGAGCAGTACTTC	CASSLQGAYEQYF
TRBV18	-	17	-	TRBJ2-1	TGTGCCAGCTCACCCCTGGTCCCACTCGCCTCTCCCCACGAGCAGTTCTTC	CASSPLVPLASPHEQFF
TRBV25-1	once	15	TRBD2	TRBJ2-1	TGTGCCAGCAGTGAATCCCTAGCGGGATCCCGTGAGCAGTTCTTC	CASSESLAGSREQFF
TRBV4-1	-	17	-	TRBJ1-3	TGCGCCAGCAGCCAGCTCAACAGGAGAACTTCTGGAAACACCATATATTTT	CASSQLNRRTSGNTIYF
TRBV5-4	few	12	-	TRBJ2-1	TGTGCCAGCAGCCCCAACTACAATGAGCAGTTCTTC	CASSPNYNEQFF
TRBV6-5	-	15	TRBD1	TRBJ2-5	TGTGCCAGCAGCTCCCGGGACAGGGGACGAGAGACCCAGTACTTC	CASSSRDRGRETQYF